The 18 T cell receptor beta chains below all came from one sample that was sequenced in a study of CD8 T cells in Susac syndrome. An input of about 0.5 to 1 ug of RNA was subjected to reverse transcription using random hexamers. One entry per CDR3 protein results from TCRdb running MiXCR on the immunoSEQ multiplex PCR reads. This sample has about 300,000 distinct CDR3 sequences, with about 91% found just once. The material sequenced was CD8+ T cells from PBMCs. All receptors derive from a human donor with multiple sclerosis.

The rearrangement uses TRBV7-2 and TRBJ2-7; D is unclear. Germline V gene data show CDR1 as SGHTA and CDR2 as FQGNSA. The CDR3 totals 13 residues. Trimming took 1 base from V and 7 from J, leaving 11 bases between them. CDR3 in amino acids: CASSLVDGREQYF. Written as DNA, the CDR3 is TGTGCCAGCAGCTTAGTGGACGGAAGGGAGCAGTACTTC.

This chain joins TRBV19 and TRBJ1-5, with D maybe TRBD1 (6 bases). The ends were cut back, 7 bases at V and 4 bases at J, with 17 bases in the middle. The CDR3 is 15 amino acids. Germline CDR1 LNHDA, CDR2 SQIVND (reference sequence). DNA of the CDR3: TGTGCCAGTACTTATAGGACAGAGACGAATCAGCCCCAGCATTTT. Protein: CASTYRTETNQPQHF. Full variable domain (remainder filled in from reference TRBV19 and TRBJ1-5): DGGITQSPKYLFRKEGQNVTLSCEQNLNHDAMYWYRQDPGQGLRLIYYSQIVNDFQKGDIAEGYSVSREKKESFPLTVTSAQKNPTAFYLCASTYRTETNQPQHFGDGTRLSIL.

The chain is built from TRBV7-9 and TRBJ2-3; 10 nucleotides agree with TRBD2. CDR3 size: 16 residues. Germline values: CDR1 SEHNR, CDR2 FQNEAQ (reference sequence). With V trimmed by 6 bases and J by 4 bases, 10 bases remained unmatched. The CDR3 is CASRGSGRASPDTQYF. CDR3 sequence (DNA): TGTGCCAGCAGGGGCAGCGGGAGGGCCTCGCCAGATACGCAGTATTTT.

This clonotype occurred a few times. The genes are TRBV2 and TRBJ2-6; D ambiguous. This CDR3 is built from 14 residues. From germline, CDR1 is SNHLY and CDR2 FYNNEI. V was pared by 6 bases and J by 4 bases, with 10 bases between. CDR3 DNA sequence: TGTGCCAGCAGGGACGAGTCCGGGGCCAACGTCCTGACTTTC. Its translation is CASRDESGANVLTF.

The chain combines TRBV28 with TRBJ2-1; 7 positions match TRBD2. The CDR3 runs 14 residues. J was trimmed by 7 bases and V by 7 bases; bases with no gene match: 10. Germline V gene sequence: CDR1 MDHEN, CDR2 SYDVKM. The DNA of the CDR3 is TGTGCCAGCACCCCTGGGGGGGAGGGGAATGAGCAGTTCTTC. It encodes CASTPGGEGNEQFF.

This rearrangement joins TRBV20-1 to TRBJ1-5, with D possibly being TRBD1 (5 bases). The CDR3 sequence is 15 residues long. The germline gives CDR1 DFQATT, CDR2 SNEGSKA (reference sequence). Trimming removed 0 bases at V and 0 bases at J, with 9 bases between. CDR3 DNA sequence: TGCAGTGCTAGAGATGGGCAGGGTAGCAATCAGCCCCAGCATTTT. Translating gives CSARDGQGSNQPQHF.

The chain recombines TRBV2 with TRBJ2-2; a weak D match, TRBD1 (6 bases). The CDR3 covers 15 residues. Trimming pared 9 bases from V and 2 bases from J, leaving 16 bases between. CDR1 and CDR2 from the germline V gene are SNHLY and FYNNEI. CDR3: CAREGPQGNTGELFF. Here the CDR3 DNA reads TGTGCCAGGGAAGGTCCACAGGGTAACACCGGGGAGCTGTTTTTT.

The chain links TRBV27 to TRBJ2-6, with unresolved D. Germline CDR1 and CDR2: MNHEY and SMNVEV (reference sequence). V lost 5 bases to trimming and J lost 0 bases, with 8 bases between them. This CDR3 spans 15 amino acids. The CDR3: CASSQLNSGANVLTF. DNA for the CDR3: TGTGCCAGCAGTCAATTGAACTCTGGGGCCAACGTCCTGACTTTC.

This sequence joins TRBV11-1 and TRBJ1-1; the D gene is possibly TRBD1 (5 bases). CDR3 length: 19 amino acids. V was clipped by 1 base and J by 6 bases, with 27 bases between them. Per germline, CDR1 SGHAT and CDR2 FQDESV (reference sequence). The CDR3 sequence: CASSLVWGAERGMSAEAFF. The CDR3 DNA follows: TGTGCCAGCAGCTTAGTTTGGGGCGCTGAGCGGGGGATGAGTGCTGAAGCTTTCTTT. The variable domain in full, completed from reference TRBV11-1 and TRBJ1-1, reads EAEVAQSPRYKITEKSQAVAFWCDPISGHATLYWYRQILGQGPELLVQFQDESVVDDSQLPKDRFSAERLKGVDSTLKIQPAELGDSAMYLCASSLVWGAERGMSAEAFFGQGTRLTVV.

Comments on this clonotype: At one end, the junction sequence differs from germline, possibly due to a read error. This chain links TRBV4-3 with TRBJ2-1; the D gene could be TRBD1 or TRBD2 (5 bases each). The CDR3 has 17 amino acids. Germline V gives CDR1 LGHNA, CDR2 YSLEER. This chain's CDR3 is CASSQDSGQGDYNEQFF. In DNA form, the CDR3 reads TGCGCCAGCAGCCAAGATTCCGGGCAGGGCGACTACAATGAGCAGTTCTTT.

The CDR3 DNA follows: TGTGCCATCTCCCCAGGGGTTACTGAGCAGTACTTC. This gives the protein CAISPGVTEQYF. V and J are TRBV10-3 and TRBJ2-7; TRBD1 is a possible D gene (6 bases). The CDR3 runs 12 residues. Deletions cut 8 bases from V and 7 bases from J, with 15 bases between. The germline CDR1 and CDR2 sequences are ENHRY and SYGVKD.

This chain uses TRBV9 with TRBJ1-6; D is unclear. Germline V gives CDR1 SGDLS, CDR2 YYNGEE. Trimming pared 0 bases from V and 5 bases from J, leaving 6 bases between. The CDR3 is 14 amino acids. The CDR3 DNA follows: TGTGCCAGCAGCGTAGCCGTAGATAATTCACCCCTCCACTTT. As protein: CASSVAVDNSPLHF.

V gene TRBV5-8 combines with J gene TRBJ2-5; D is uncertain. The CDR3 consists of 13 residues. Germline loops: CDR1 SGHTS, CDR2 YDEGEE. V gave up 1 base and J gave up 7 bases, with 11 bases separating them. For the CDR3, the DNA is TGTGCCAGCAGCTTGATTGGGGTACCGACCCAGTACTTC. Residues: CASSLIGVPTQYF. Together with reference TRBV5-8 and TRBJ2-5, the CDR3 gives the full variable domain: EAGVTQSPTHLIKTRGQQATLRCSPISGHTSVYWYQQALGLGLQFLLWYDEGEERNRGNFPPRFSGRQFPNYSSELNVNALELEDSALYLCASSLIGVPTQYFGPGTRLLVL.

The rearrangement links TRBV20-1 to TRBJ2-7; 8 nucleotides agree with TRBD1. J was trimmed by 0 bases and V by 3 bases; bases with no gene match: 4. The germline CDR1 and CDR2 sequences are DFQATT and SNEGSKA (reference sequence). The CDR3 covers 14 residues. The CDR3 bases are TGCAGTGCTAGGGGACAGGATAGCTCCTACGAGCAGTACTTC. Translation: CSARGQDSSYEQYF.

This clonotype showed up just a few times. The chain joins TRBV9 to TRBJ2-7; TRBD1 agrees at 8 bases. J lost 1 base, V lost 3 bases, and 0 bases had no gene match. The CDR3 totals 13 residues. Germline CDR1 SGDLS, CDR2 YYNGEE. This CDR3 is CASSGQGSYEQYF. CDR3 DNA sequence: TGTGCCAGCAGCGGACAGGGGTCCTACGAGCAGTACTTC. Combining the CDR3 with reference TRBV9 and TRBJ2-7 gives the whole variable domain DSGVTQTPKHLITATGQRVTLRCSPRSGDLSVYWYQQSLDQGLQFLIQYYNGEERAKGNILERFSAQQFPDLHSELNLSSLELGDSALYFCASSGQGSYEQYFGPGTRLTVT.

The CDR3 nucleotides are TGCGCCAGCAGCCAGGTAATAGTGGAGCATCCCTACGAGCAGTACTTC. Its translation: CASSQVIVEHPYEQYF. The gene calls are TRBV4-1 and TRBJ2-7; D remains ambiguous. V was cut by 3 bases and J by 2 bases, with 17 bases left in between. Germline CDR1 is MGHRA and CDR2 is YSYEKL. The CDR3 spans 16 residues.

The chain has TRBV30 and TRBJ1-5; D ambiguous. The ends were cut back, 3 bases at V and 0 bases at J, with 9 bases in the middle. CDR1 is GTSNPN and CDR2 is SVGIG in the germline V gene (reference sequence). The CDR3 runs 14 residues. For the CDR3, the DNA is TGTGCCTGGAGGGGATCTGCTAGCAATCAGCCCCAGCATTTT. It yields the protein CAWRGSASNQPQHF.

V usage is TRBV9 and J usage is TRBJ2-5, with 8 bases identical to TRBD1. This CDR3 spans 14 amino acids. J lost 3 bases, V lost 3 bases, and 4 bases had no gene match. Germline V lookup: CDR1 SGDLS, CDR2 YYNGEE. The CDR3 loop reads CASSGGQGEETQYF. The DNA for the CDR3 is TGTGCCAGCAGCGGCGGACAGGGTGAAGAGACCCAGTACTTC.